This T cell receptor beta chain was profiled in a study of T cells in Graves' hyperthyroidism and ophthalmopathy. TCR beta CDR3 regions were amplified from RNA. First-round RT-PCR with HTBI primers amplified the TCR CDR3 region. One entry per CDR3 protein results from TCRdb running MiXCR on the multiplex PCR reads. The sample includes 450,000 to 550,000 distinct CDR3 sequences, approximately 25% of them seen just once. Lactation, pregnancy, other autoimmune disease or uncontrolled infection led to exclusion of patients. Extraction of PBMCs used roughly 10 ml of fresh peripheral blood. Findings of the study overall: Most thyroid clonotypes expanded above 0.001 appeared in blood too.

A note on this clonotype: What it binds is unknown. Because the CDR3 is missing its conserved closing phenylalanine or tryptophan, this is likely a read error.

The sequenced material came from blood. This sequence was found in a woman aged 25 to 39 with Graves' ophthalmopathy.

Here the CDR3 reads CAWSLRAYEQYY. CDR3 DNA sequence: TGTGCCTGGAGTTTACGGGCCTACGAGCAGTACTAC. The V and J genes are TRBV30 and TRBJ2-7; no reliable D call. Germline assignment: CDR1 GTSNPN and CDR2 SVGIG (reference sequence). The CDR3 loop spans 12 amino acids. Trimming took 2 bases from V and 2 from J, leaving 7 bases between them.